The 21 T cell receptor beta chains listed next were all sequenced from one sample in a study of identical twins. In TCRdb, the 5' RACE reads were re-called with MiXCR into one record per CDR3 protein. The data show nearly 900,000 distinct CDR3 sequences, with 9% to 15% seen just once and around 1.5% held by the top ten. The same sample was also used in a study of yellow fever vaccine responses in identical twins.

Input material: PBMCs. Source of these receptors: a woman under 30 in good health.

This clonotype was observed a handful of times. This chain links TRBV9 with TRBJ2-2; D may be TRBD1 or TRBD2 (5 bases each). Trimming stripped 4 bases from V and 4 bases from J, with 11 bases between. The CDR3 has 14 amino acids. CDR1 is SGDLS, CDR2 YYNGEE, per germline. The CDR3 nucleotides read TGTGCCAGCAGCCCCCGGGACCCCACCGGGGAGCTGTTTTTT. Translated: CASSPRDPTGELFF. The variable domain in full, completed from reference TRBV9 and TRBJ2-2, reads DSGVTQTPKHLITATGQRVTLRCSPRSGDLSVYWYQQSLDQGLQFLIQYYNGEERAKGNILERFSAQQFPDLHSELNLSSLELGDSALYFCASSPRDPTGELFFGEGSRLTVL.

CDR3 region: CATSDTGRNYGYTF. The CDR3 bases are TGTGCCACCAGTGATACAGGGCGGAACTATGGCTACACCTTC. The rearrangement uses TRBV24-1 and TRBJ1-2; a possible D gene is TRBD1 (6 bases). This CDR3 contains 14 residues. Germline V gene data show CDR1 as KGHDR and CDR2 as SFDVKD. V gave up 3 bases and J gave up 2 bases, with 9 bases separating them.

CDR3 protein: CSAASGTELQFF. The CDR3, as DNA: TGCAGTGCCGCGAGCGGGACAGAGTTACAGTTCTTC. This sequence joins TRBV20-1 and TRBJ2-1, with D tentatively TRBD1 or TRBD2 (7 bases each). Trimming pared 6 bases from V and 13 bases from J, leaving 19 bases between. CDR1 is DFQATT and CDR2 is SNEGSKA in the germline V gene (reference sequence). The CDR3 has 12 residues.

The chain uses TRBV3-1 and TRBJ2-7; the match to TRBD1 covers 8 bases. Trimming removed 1 base from V and 4 bases from J; junction bases left unmatched: 6. CDR3 length: 15 amino acids. Germline V gene lookup returns CDR1 LGHDT and CDR2 YNNKEL (reference sequence). In nucleotides, the CDR3 is TGTGCCAGCAGCCAAGGGCTGGGGACAGGATACGAGCAGTACTTC. It codes for CASSQGLGTGYEQYF.

There are a few counts of this clonotype. This chain uses TRBV3-1 with TRBJ1-6, with 7 bases lining up with TRBD1. The CDR3 is 15 amino acids. CDR1 is LGHDT, CDR2 YNNKEL, per germline (reference sequence). J was trimmed by 7 bases and V by 4 bases; bases with no gene match: 7. The CDR3 DNA is TGTGCCAGCAGCCCATCGGGACAGATAAATTCACCCCTCCACTTT. Its translation is CASSPSGQINSPLHF.

This clonotype was counted a few times. The chain couples TRBV7-2 to TRBJ2-3; D is unclear. The CDR3 runs to 15 residues. The V gene's germline CDR1 is SGHTA and CDR2 FQGNSA. The V and J ends lost 1 base and 2 bases respectively, with 10 bases between them. This CDR3 is CASSLVGVLTDTQYF. In nucleotides, the CDR3 is TGTGCCAGCAGCTTAGTCGGTGTCCTCACAGATACGCAGTATTTT.

Ten or more counts support this clonotype. The V gene is TRBV27, the J gene TRBJ2-7; possibly TRBD1 for D (6 bases). The CDR3 runs 13 residues. The V and J ends lost 4 bases and 4 bases respectively, with 11 bases between them. Germline V lookup: CDR1 MNHEY, CDR2 SMNVEV (reference sequence). CDR3 DNA sequence: TGTGCCAGCAGTTACAGGGTGGAATACGAGCAGTACTTC. It specifies CASSYRVEYEQYF.

A few counts support this clonotype. V is TRBV5-1 and J is TRBJ2-4; D tentatively fits TRBD1 or TRBD2 (5 bases each). V lost 4 bases, J lost 1 base, and 15 bases lay in between. Germline CDR1 and CDR2: SGHRS and YFSETQ. The CDR3 extends over 16 amino acids. The CDR3 DNA reads TGCGCCAGCAGCGACCGGGACCTCGTGGCCAAAAACATTCAGTACTTC. Translated: CASSDRDLVAKNIQYF.

V gene TRBV7-9 combines with J gene TRBJ2-7; 8 bases align to TRBD2. CDR1 SEHNR and CDR2 FQNEAQ come from the germline V gene (reference sequence). This CDR3 comprises 17 residues. The J segment lost 0 bases and the V segment lost 5 bases, leaving 12 bases of the junction unmatched. CDR3 sequence: CASSGRPGRAFSYEQYF. The CDR3 nucleotides read TGTGCCAGCAGCGGAAGACCCGGGAGGGCCTTCTCCTACGAGCAGTACTTC.

This clonotype was seen a handful of times. The chain combines TRBV3-1 with TRBJ2-1; 9 nucleotides match TRBD2. Germline trimming cut 1 base from V and 1 base from J; bases unmatched to any gene: 2. The CDR3 contains 16 residues. Germline V gives CDR1 LGHDT, CDR2 YNNKEL (reference sequence). In DNA, the CDR3 is TGTGCCAGCAGCCAAGTAGCGGGGGTGTCCTACAATGAGCAGTTCTTC. This gives the protein CASSQVAGVSYNEQFF.

The chain links TRBV18 to TRBJ2-1; 8 bases line up with TRBD1. From germline, CDR1 is KGHSH and CDR2 LQKENI. The CDR3 loop spans 15 amino acids. Trimming cost V 8 bases and J 8 bases; bases outside gene matches: 14. In DNA form, the CDR3 reads TGTGCCAGCGGAAGGACAGGGAGTGGTCGGGATGAGCAGTTCTTC. Translating it yields CASGRTGSGRDEQFF.

V usage is TRBV6-1 and J usage is TRBJ1-1; perhaps TRBD1 as D (5 bases). The CDR3 runs to 13 residues. V lost 6 bases, J lost 3 bases, and 11 bases lay in between. Germline V gives CDR1 MNHNS, CDR2 SASEGT. CDR3 DNA: TGTGCCAGCAGCCGCGCAGGGTACACTGAAGCTTTCTTT. It is translated as CASSRAGYTEAFF.

A few counts support this clonotype. The V and J genes are TRBV15 and TRBJ2-5; D perhaps matches TRBD2 (6 bases). The germline CDR1 and CDR2 sequences are LNHNV and YYDKDF (reference sequence). The germline V and J ends were trimmed by 6 bases and 1 base, with 9 bases remaining between them. The CDR3 is 13 amino acids. CDR3 nucleotides: TGTGCCACCAGTAGGGACTTCCAAGAGACCCAGTACTTC. This codes for CATSRDFQETQYF.

This clonotype was counted between two and nine times. The chain has TRBV4-1 and TRBJ1-6; a possible D gene is TRBD1 (6 bases). V dropped 2 bases and J dropped 2 bases, with 7 bases sitting between them. The CDR3 has 15 amino acids. The V gene's germline CDR1 is MGHRA and CDR2 YSYEKL. This CDR3 is CASSQPGAYNSPLHF. CDR3 DNA: TGCGCCAGCAGCCAACCAGGGGCCTATAATTCACCCCTCCACTTT.

V usage is TRBV5-1 and J usage is TRBJ2-3; no clear D. CDR3 length: 14 residues. Trimming left V 0 bases short and J 2 bases short, with 7 bases between. Germline lookup yields CDR1 SGHRS and CDR2 YFSETQ. CDR3 loop: CASSLGRLTDTQYF. The CDR3 nucleotides are TGCGCCAGCAGCTTGGGAAGGCTCACAGATACGCAGTATTTT.

This clonotype was detected only a few times. The chain carries TRBV28 and TRBJ2-7; 8 bases map to TRBD2. The V segment lost 6 bases and the J segment 4 bases; nucleotides outside the gene matches: 8. This CDR3 spans 14 amino acids. Per the germline V gene, CDR1 is MDHEN and CDR2 is SYDVKM. In nucleotides, the CDR3 is TGTGCCAGCAGACGAGCGGGAGCAGGTTACGAGCAGTACTTC. Encoded protein: CASRRAGAGYEQYF.

This chain links TRBV5-1 with TRBJ2-2; D might be TRBD2 (6 bases). CDR3 length: 15 residues. The germline V gene encodes CDR1 SGHRS and CDR2 YFSETQ. V was shortened by 4 bases and J by 4 bases, with 14 bases between the two germline ends. Here the CDR3 DNA reads TGCGCCAGCAGCCAGGGACTTCAGAGCACCGGGGAGCTGTTTTTT. Its protein is CASSQGLQSTGELFF.

This clonotype appeared a few times. V is TRBV20-1 and J is TRBJ2-3, with TRBD1 identical over 9 bases. Germline-derived CDR1 and CDR2 are DFQATT and SNEGSKA (reference sequence). The CDR3 spans 17 residues. Germline trimming cut 5 bases from V and 4 bases from J; bases unmatched to any gene: 16. The CDR3 here is CSAADRGPLYPPDTQYF. The CDR3 nucleotides are TGCAGTGCTGCGGACAGGGGCCCCCTCTATCCCCCAGATACGCAGTATTTT.

This clonotype was seen at least ten times. The genes are TRBV3-1 and TRBJ2-2, with D perhaps TRBD1 or TRBD2 (5 bases each). Trimming removed 4 bases from V and 2 bases from J, with 14 bases in between. This CDR3 is built from 16 residues. The germline CDR1 and CDR2 sequences are LGHDT and YNNKEL (reference sequence). CDR3 residues: CASSPHGGENTGELFF. DNA of the CDR3: TGTGCCAGCAGCCCCCATGGGGGAGAAAACACCGGGGAGCTGTTTTTT.

This sequence joins TRBV7-8 and TRBJ2-1; tentative D call: TRBD2 (6 bases). Between the trimmed V and J ends, which lost 5 bases and 10 bases, there was a span of 15 bases. The CDR3 extends over 13 amino acids. The germline V gene encodes CDR1 SGHVS and CDR2 FQNEAQ. This CDR3 reads CASSALLAGEQFF. The CDR3 DNA sequence: TGTGCCAGCAGCGCTTTACTAGCCGGGGAGCAGTTCTTC.

The chain carries TRBV2 and TRBJ1-1; 8 positions match TRBD1. Trimming took 4 bases from V and 2 from J; bases not matched to a gene: 9. CDR1 SNHLY and CDR2 FYNNEI come from the germline V gene. CDR3 length: 16 amino acids. The CDR3 DNA is TGTGCCAGCAGTGTGGAAGGGACAGGACTTAACACTGAAGCTTTCTTT. Translation gives CASSVEGTGLNTEAFF.